Sequencing of this T cell receptor (beta chain) was carried out in a study of OX40 agonist ivuxolimab in advanced cancers. The overall study: Therapy given before enrollment (anti-PD-1, anti-PD-L1 or anti-CTLA-4) was allowed, and 35% to 45% had some. Partial responses were achieved by three patients, one with hepatocellular carcinoma and two with cutaneous melanoma.

Overall study results and limits: The antigens recognized by the expanded peripheral T cells, that is their antigen specificity, were not determined.

Trimming cost V 6 bases and J 4 bases, with 15 bases left between them. CDR3 length equals 14 residues. Germline CDR1 SNHLY, CDR2 FYNNEI. In its sample, this clone was seen many times. The antigen remains undetermined. Generated by immunoSEQ multiplex PCR, the TCRdb table keeps only in-frame clones and is missing some. The sample has nearly 85,000 clones; 70% to 90% are singletons. Excluded were patients having autoimmune disease history or systemic immunosuppression. This chain links TRBV2 with TRBJ1-1, with D possibly matching TRBD1 (5 bases). The material was CD4+ or CD8+ T cells sorted from blood, obtained in a trial of the OX40 agonist ivuxolimab. The TCR sequence derives from an adult with an advanced solid tumor such as melanoma, head and neck, liver or kidney cancer. CDR3 coding DNA: TGTGCCAGCAGGGGGCTGTTGAGCGGCACTGAAGCTTTCTTT. It yields the protein CASRGLLSGTEAFF.